The present TCR beta chain was sequenced within a study of T-cell reconstitution after alpha-beta-depleted transplantation in children. Study findings and constraints: Roughly two months post-transplant, alpha-beta T cells reportedly originated from several hundred graft clones that had expanded.

V shed 5 bases and J 4 bases; nucleotides not matched to a gene: 5. The germline gives CDR1 DFQATT, CDR2 SNEGSKA (reference sequence). The CDR3 loop spans 13 amino acids. This clonotype was counted many times. Its antigen is unknown. Unique molecular identifiers were incorporated during preparation of the TCRbeta library. TCRdb recomputed calls from the PCR reads with MiXCR, one row per CDR3 protein. The top ten hold 6.3% of the sample, which has hundreds of thousands of distinct CDR3 sequences, roughly 8% seen once. The chain uses TRBV20-1 and TRBJ2-3; TRBD2 matches at 8 bases. The TCR originated in a male patient aged 10-17 years who had a stem cell transplant for acute lymphoblastic leukemia, so the T cells may come from the graft donor. The specimen comprised PBMCs, mostly from graft donor cells, sampled 180 days after TCRalphabeta/CD19-depleted stem cell transplant. CDR3 sequence (DNA): TGCAGTGCTCAGGGTAGCGGGGCAGATACGCAGTATTTT. This gives the protein CSAQGSGADTQYF.